These T cell receptor beta chains were read from a single sample in a study of long-term antiretroviral therapy in people with HIV. Assay: immunoSEQ multiplex PCR; the TCRdb copy retains only in-frame clones and omits some. The sample has around 4,800 clones, 88% seen once. Sample: unsorted PBMCs, taken 1.3 years after starting antiretroviral therapy. These receptors were obtained from a woman aged 45-59 years with HIV. CDR3s include the opening cysteine and the closing phenylalanine or tryptophan. D genes are given only for firm matches. Size is stated for part of the rows, as once, few or many counts, or as a class when the clone is expanded.

v_call	clone_size	j_call	d_call	cdr3_length	cdr3_aa	cdr3_nt
TRBV7-8	-	TRBJ2-2	-	17	CASSLALVTLNTGELFF	TGTGCCAGCAGCTTAGCGCTTGTGACTCTGAACACCGGGGAGCTGTTTTTT
TRBV30	-	TRBJ1-4	-	15	CAWSVLGAADEKLFF	TGTGCCTGGAGTGTACTGGGGGCCGCGGATGAAAAACTGTTTTTT
TRBV11-2	-	TRBJ2-5	-	12	CASSLLRETQYF	TGTGCCAGCAGCTTACTCAGGGAGACCCAGTACTTC
TRBV15	few	TRBJ2-1	-	16	CATSPSGGGKYNEQFF	TGTGCCACCAGCCCGAGTGGAGGGGGTAAATACAATGAGCAGTTCTTC
TRBV29-1	-	TRBJ1-2	TRBD1	13	CSVWGQGDYGYTF	TGCAGCGTCTGGGGACAGGGGGACTATGGCTACACCTTC
TRBV4-1	-	TRBJ2-3	TRBD2	14	CASSQVAGGMTQYF	TGCGCCAGCAGCCAAGTTGCGGGGGGGATGACGCAGTATTTT
TRBV19	-	TRBJ1-2	-	14	CASSIDPDWYGYTF	TGTGCCAGTAGTATAGATCCCGACTGGTATGGCTACACCTTC
TRBV2	-	TRBJ2-3	TRBD1	18	CASEPLYGQGVGTDTQYF	TGTGCCAGCGAACCCCTTTACGGACAGGGGGTAGGCACAGATACGCAGTATTTT
TRBV7-3	-	TRBJ1-6	-	13	CASSLGSNSPLHF	TGTGCCAGCAGCTTGGGCTCAAATTCACCCCTCCACTTT
TRBV30	once	TRBJ1-4	-	14	CAWSPPGRNEKLFF	TGTGCCTGGAGTCCCCCCGGACGGAATGAAAAACTGTTTTTT
TRBV28	-	TRBJ1-6	-	14	CASSLTDSNSPLHF	TGTGCCAGCAGTTTAACAGACTCTAATTCACCCCTCCACTTT
TRBV18	large	TRBJ1-5	-	12	CASSPPGGPQHF	TGTGCCAGCTCACCACCGGGGGGGCCCCAGCATTTT
TRBV6-5	-	TRBJ2-7	-	14	CASSRDSATYEQYF	TGTGCCAGCAGTAGGGACTCGGCCACCTACGAGCAGTACTTC
TRBV19	-	TRBJ1-1	-	14	CASSKTATNTEAFF	TGTGCCAGTAGTAAAACAGCCACTAACACTGAAGCTTTCTTT
TRBV11-2	-	TRBJ2-3	TRBD2	15	CASSLVAGGTDTQYF	TGTGCCAGCAGCTTAGTTGCGGGGGGCACAGATACGCAGTATTTT
TRBV13	-	TRBJ1-3	-	15	CASSLWRTSGNTIYF	TGTGCCAGCAGCTTGTGGCGGACTTCTGGAAACACCATATATTTT
TRBV18	once	TRBJ2-7	-	12	CASSPDSYEQYF	TGTGCCAGCTCACCAGACAGTTACGAGCAGTACTTC
TRBV25-1	once	TRBJ1-5	TRBD1	15	CASSSGQGPNQPQHF	TGTGCCAGCAGCTCCGGACAGGGTCCTAATCAGCCCCAGCATTTT
TRBV7-9	-	TRBJ2-2	-	15	CASSLTGSNTGELFF	TGTGCCAGCAGCTTAACGGGCTCGAACACCGGGGAGCTGTTTTTT
TRBV30	-	TRBJ2-3	-	12	CAWRGDTDTQYF	TGTGCCTGGAGAGGGGACACAGATACGCAGTATTTT
TRBV6-6	-	TRBJ2-5	-	14	CASSYEGRRETQYF	TGTGCCAGCAGTTACGAGGGGAGGAGAGAGACCCAGTACTTC
TRBV13	-	TRBJ2-1	-	15	CASSLRGGSYNEQFF	TGTGCCAGCAGCTTAAGGGGAGGATCCTACAATGAGCAGTTCTTC
TRBV19	few	TRBJ1-4	-	16	CASSIDHGTSQEKLFF	TGTGCCAGTAGTATAGATCATGGGACTTCGCAAGAAAAACTGTTTTTT
TRBV4-2	-	TRBJ1-5	-	15	CASSYGTSLQGPQHF	TGTGCCAGCAGTTACGGGACTTCCCTTCAGGGGCCCCAGCATTTT
TRBV18	-	TRBJ1-2	TRBD1	17	CASSPSSGTGGSNGYTF	TGTGCCAGCTCACCATCTTCCGGGACAGGGGGCTCTAATGGCTACACCTTC
TRBV18	-	TRBJ1-1	-	14	CASSPPTPITEAFF	TGTGCCAGCTCACCACCCACACCGATAACTGAAGCTTTCTTT
TRBV18	-	TRBJ2-2	-	16	CASSPTDRWNTGELFF	TGTGCCAGCTCACCCACAGACCGGTGGAACACCGGGGAGCTGTTTTTT
TRBV9	-	TRBJ2-1	TRBD2	16	CASSVELAGTYNEQFF	TGTGCCAGCAGCGTAGAACTAGCGGGGACATACAATGAGCAGTTCTTC
TRBV19	-	TRBJ2-7	TRBD1	16	CASDNPGTGGSYEQYF	TGTGCCAGTGATAATCCCGGGACAGGGGGTTCCTACGAGCAGTACTTC
TRBV2	-	TRBJ1-1	-	15	CASRQEQGSNTEAFF	TGTGCCAGCAGGCAAGAACAGGGATCCAACACTGAAGCTTTCTTT
TRBV6-5	-	TRBJ2-3	-	14	CASSYLGKPDTQYF	TGTGCCAGCAGTTACCTTGGGAAGCCAGATACGCAGTATTTT
TRBV9	once	TRBJ1-2	-	13	CASSDMTGYGYTF	TGTGCCAGCAGCGACATGACTGGCTATGGCTACACCTTC
TRBV10-3	-	TRBJ2-7	TRBD2	13	CAISPGTSGEQYF	TGTGCCATCAGCCCCGGGACTAGCGGTGAGCAGTACTTC
TRBV2	-	TRBJ1-2	-	12	CASSDTGYGYTF	TGTGCCAGCAGTGACACCGGCTATGGCTACACCTTC
TRBV5-1	-	TRBJ2-7	TRBD1	15	CASSQNPQGGYEQYF	TGCGCCAGCAGCCAAAACCCACAGGGGGGCTACGAGCAGTACTTC
TRBV11-3	-	TRBJ2-2	TRBD1	15	CASSPRQGGTGELFF	TGTGCCAGCAGCCCTCGACAGGGCGGCACCGGGGAGCTGTTTTTT
TRBV9	-	TRBJ2-3	TRBD1	15	CASSEGQGNTDTQYF	TGTGCCAGCAGCGAGGGACAGGGCAACACAGATACGCAGTATTTT
TRBV30	few	TRBJ1-3	-	12	CAWSVLGNTIYF	TGTGCCTGGAGTGTTTTGGGAAACACCATATATTTT
TRBV7-3	-	TRBJ2-1	TRBD2	14	CASSRGGQLDEQFF	TGTGCCAGCAGCCGGGGGGGCCAGTTAGATGAGCAGTTCTTC
TRBV18	-	TRBJ2-1	-	16	CASSRDRPSSYNEQFF	TGTGCCAGCTCACGAGACAGGCCGAGCTCCTACAATGAGCAGTTCTTC
TRBV30	-	TRBJ1-1	-	14	CAWSRRDVYTEAFF	TGTGCCTGGAGTAGACGGGATGTTTACACTGAAGCTTTCTTT
TRBV6-5	once	TRBJ1-1	TRBD1	14	CASRLGQMNTEAFF	TGTGCCAGCAGGCTGGGACAGATGAACACTGAAGCTTTCTTT
TRBV15	-	TRBJ2-7	-	13	CATSRDLPSEQYF	TGTGCCACCAGCAGAGACCTTCCTTCCGAGCAGTACTTC
TRBV9	-	TRBJ1-2	TRBD1	16	CASSVVSGTGPYGYTF	TGTGCCAGCAGCGTAGTCTCCGGGACAGGGCCCTATGGCTACACCTTC
TRBV7-9	-	TRBJ2-7	-	11	CASSFRYEQYF	TGTGCCAGCAGCTTCCGGTACGAGCAGTACTTC
TRBV29-1	-	TRBJ1-2	-	12	CSVPPQGSGYTF	TGCAGCGTTCCCCCACAGGGTTCAGGCTACACCTTC